This TCR beta chain is from a study of blood T cells in healthy people across ages (dated by TCRdb to between 2015 and 2016). Describing the broader study: In model experiments, template switching captured about one uniquely barcoded TCR beta cDNA molecule for every two T cells. Two additional independent replicas of 1 million unique cDNA reads from the same blood draw were analyzed for two donors (one aged 18 to 30 and one aged 80 or older). Using deep sequencing normalized with unique cDNA molecular identifiers, the study measured how TCR beta repertoire diversity changes with age. The donors were divided into four age groups: young (average about 16 years), middle-aged (approximately 39), aged (roughly 66) and long-lived (about 80).

For CDR1 and CDR2, the germline V gene (reference sequence) lists DFQATT and SNEGSKA. The CDR3 numbers 14 residues from cysteine through phenylalanine. Only the CDR3 region is kept as DNA, spanning 42 bases read in frame from base 1. After removal of 5 bases from V and 4 bases from J, the junction retains 11 bases not matched to a gene. The library was generated by 5' RACE. Sequenced on an Illumina HiSeq 2500. A second PCR of about 6 to 11 cycles was performed with a sample-barcoded 5' primer and a J-beta primer mix. Each TCR beta cDNA molecule received a unique molecular identifier from a template-switch 5' adaptor carrying 12 random nucleotides. Each sample yielded at least 3 million CDR3-containing paired-end reads. First-strand cDNA synthesis was performed from all RNA using the Mint cDNA synthesis kit, with priming by a TRBC-specific oligonucleotide. All cDNA was treated with uracil-DNA glycosylase and then went through a first 18-cycle PCR with the universal primers M1SS and BC2_uni_R. Concerning the study's data processing: Normalization of each sample was performed by random selection of 1 million high-quality reads, each carrying a distinct molecular identifier. Instead of being binned into consensus sequences, reads that shared molecular identifiers were thrown out. CDR3 identification, clonotype clustering and error correction used MiTCR with a Q25 quality threshold and the strictest error-elimination algorithm. A nonparametric unseen species model using Euler transformation provided a lower-bound estimate of total TCR beta diversity. TCRdb itself trimmed the public reads at Q25 with fastp, ran MiXCR and retained productive beta chains. Each CDR3 protein gets just one entry, which takes the most common genes and DNA from the rows behind it. V and J calls and clone size were set by TCRdb, not the authors. Here the sample has 700,000 to 900,000 distinct CDR3 sequences; roughly 26% occur a single time. Clones ranked in the top ten supply roughly 3.1% of the sample.

Overall results and qualifications from the work: Estimates of total diversity from one million sequenced T cells were regarded as lower bounds and underestimates. As age increased, observed TCR beta diversity per million T cells dropped in a roughly linear way, and a significant reduction was already evident by age around 41. A strong correlation was found between observed TCR beta diversity and the percentage of naive T cells measured by flow cytometry. Compared with the aged group, the long-lived group had more naive CD4+ T cells, fewer expanded clones and increased TCR diversity, a pattern suggesting age selection. Because donor CMV infection status was unknown, age-related changes in expanded clonotypes were potentially confounded. Because profiling used bulk unsorted PBMCs, naive and antigen-experienced compartments could not be compared conclusively.

This clonotype was detected a few times. What this receptor recognizes is not known. It has no much larger one-base neighbor in the sample; base qualities were not kept. The donors were roughly 39 Caucasian individuals from Russia, aged roughly 6 to 100 years, who were systemically healthy. About 9.1 milliliters of peripheral blood were collected from each donor into EDTA-treated Vacutainer tubes. Ficoll-Paque density-gradient centrifugation was used to isolate PBMCs, with at least 6 million per sample. Total RNA was extracted from PBMCs with Trizol reagent, with at least 5 micrograms obtained per sample. For every donor, an aliquot of PBMCs went through flow cytometry to measure the percentages of naive CD45RAhigh/CD27high T cells. These same data were also listed under a study on T cells of mothers and their children. The other study reports the following: The donors were nine systemically healthy Caucasian individuals, made up of three mothers and their six children. cDNA synthesis used all of the extracted RNA, with 1.5 ug of RNA in each 15 ul reaction. In the second PCR, sample barcodes and 2-4 random nucleotides were introduced via the M1S primer. Each mother yielded over 9 million TCR beta CDR3 reads and each child about 3 million reads. Thymic selection shapes the output of TCR recombination in a similar way in related and unrelated pairs, and inherited differences have a minor effect. Normalized repertoire overlap was always slightly but never significantly higher in related than unrelated mother-child pairs. No persistent microchimeric T cell clones were found, with a detection sensitivity of 75 to 100 clones per million clonotypes. Deep NGS was used in the study to compare the TCR beta repertoires of mothers and children and to look for features that separate related mother-child pairs from unrelated individuals. On average, the children were roughly 11 +/- 4 years old, while the mothers were about 37 +/- 4 years old. After adapter ligation was performed with NEBNext reagents, the libraries were sequenced on an Illumina HiSeq 2000 with 100+100 nt paired-end reads. To prevent cross-contamination, the mother and child libraries were prepared a month apart and were sequenced in separate runs. For each donor, somewhere between roughly 450,000 and 2,100,000 distinct TCR beta clonotypes were identified. Naive TCR beta clonotypes were estimated from low-frequency clonotypes matched to each donor's FACS-determined naive share, without sorting.

This clonotype was sampled from a boy aged 10-17 years in good health. The sequence is built from TRBV20-1 and TRBJ2-7, with 7 bases matching TRBD1. Sequencing used blood. The DNA is as follows: TGCAGTGCTTGGACAGGACTCAGGCCTTACGAGCAGTACTTC. Its product reads: CSAWTGLRPYEQYF.